This entry concerns a single T cell receptor (beta chain). This sample stems from a study of blood T cell repertoires in COVID-19. At the level of the study: From the United States, Italy and Spain came samples of acute and convalescent COVID-19. Nucleic acid was either cDNA or gDNA, and it came from T cells, B-cell-depleted T cells, or PBMCs.

In the study's own analysis: Scientists estimated how many nucleated cells there were by amplifying reference gene primers. Some clones are missing from TCRdb's copy, which holds only in-frame ones; the method was immunoSEQ multiplex PCR. The V and J calls and clone size were taken over from that table, and D and trimming were inferred from the DNA. The sample consists of approximately 52,000 clones, under 90% of them appearing once. The CDR3 sequence is 15 residues long. Looked up from germline, CDR1 is SNHLY and CDR2 is FYNNEI. Trimming cost V 8 bases and J 4 bases; bases outside gene matches: 11. The receptor was isolated from a woman older than 75 with acute or convalescent COVID-19. The chain couples TRBV2 to TRBJ2-1; 7 bases line up with TRBD1. Sequences were obtained from peripheral blood. The CDR3 loop reads CASSEQGMKYNEQFF. The CDR3 bases are TGTGCCAGCTCTGAACAGGGGATGAAATACAATGAGCAGTTCTTC. Filled out from reference TRBV2 and TRBJ2-1, the complete variable domain reads EPEVTQTPSHQVTQMGQEVILRCVPISNHLYFYWYRQILGQKVEFLVSFYNNEISEKSEIFDDQFSVERPDGSNFTLKIRSTKLEDSAMYFCASSEQGMKYNEQFFGPGTRLTVL.